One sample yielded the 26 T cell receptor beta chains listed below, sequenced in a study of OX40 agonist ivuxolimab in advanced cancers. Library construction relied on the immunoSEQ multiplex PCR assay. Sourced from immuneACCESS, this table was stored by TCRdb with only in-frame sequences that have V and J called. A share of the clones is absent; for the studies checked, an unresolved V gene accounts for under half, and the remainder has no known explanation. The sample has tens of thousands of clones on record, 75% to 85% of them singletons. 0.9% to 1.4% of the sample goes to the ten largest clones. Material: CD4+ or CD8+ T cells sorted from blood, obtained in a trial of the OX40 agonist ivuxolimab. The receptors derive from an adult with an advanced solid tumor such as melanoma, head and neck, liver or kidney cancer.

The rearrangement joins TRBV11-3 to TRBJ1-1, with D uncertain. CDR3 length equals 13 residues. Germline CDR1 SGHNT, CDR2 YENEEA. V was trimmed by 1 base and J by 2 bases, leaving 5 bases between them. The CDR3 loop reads CASSLVPNTEAFF. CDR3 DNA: TGTGCCAGCAGCTTAGTTCCCAACACTGAAGCTTTCTTT.

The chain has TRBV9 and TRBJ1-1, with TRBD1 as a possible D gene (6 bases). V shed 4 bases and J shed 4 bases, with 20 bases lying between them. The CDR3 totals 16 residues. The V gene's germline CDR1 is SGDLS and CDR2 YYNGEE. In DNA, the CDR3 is TGTGCCAGCAGCCCTGGACAGTTAGCCCGTAGCACTGAAGCTTTCTTT. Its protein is CASSPGQLARSTEAFF.

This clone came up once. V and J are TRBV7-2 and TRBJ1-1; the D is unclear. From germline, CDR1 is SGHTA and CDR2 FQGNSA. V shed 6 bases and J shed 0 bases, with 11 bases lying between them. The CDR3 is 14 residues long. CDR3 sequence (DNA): TGTGCCAGCAGGACTTCCGGGCTGAACACTGAAGCTTTCTTT. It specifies CASRTSGLNTEAFF. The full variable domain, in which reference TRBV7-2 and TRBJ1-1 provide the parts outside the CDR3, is GAGVSQSPSNKVTEKGKDVELRCDPISGHTALYWYRQSLGQGLEFLIYFQGNSAPDKSGLPSDRFSAERTGGSVSTLTIQRTQQEDSAVYLCASRTSGLNTEAFFGQGTRLTVV.

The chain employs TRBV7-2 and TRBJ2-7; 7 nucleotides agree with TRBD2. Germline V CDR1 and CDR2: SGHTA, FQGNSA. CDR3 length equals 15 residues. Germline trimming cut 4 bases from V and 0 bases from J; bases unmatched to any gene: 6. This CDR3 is CASSSSSGLSYEQYF. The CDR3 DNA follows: TGTGCCAGCAGCTCCTCTAGCGGCCTCTCCTACGAGCAGTACTTC.

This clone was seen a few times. The CDR3 protein is CASGGDSQPQHF. CDR3 nucleotide sequence: TGTGCCAGCGGCGGGGACTCTCAGCCCCAGCATTTT. J is TRBJ1-5 and V is TRBV9, with D tentatively TRBD1 (5 bases). CDR3 length: 12 amino acids. CDR1 and CDR2 (germline): SGDLS, YYNGEE. V was pared by 7 bases and J by 6 bases, with 11 bases between.

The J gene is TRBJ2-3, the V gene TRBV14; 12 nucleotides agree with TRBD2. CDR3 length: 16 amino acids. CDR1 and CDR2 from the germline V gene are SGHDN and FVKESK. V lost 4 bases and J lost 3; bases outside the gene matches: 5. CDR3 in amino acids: CASSRGLAGITDTQYF. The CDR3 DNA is TGTGCCAGCAGCCGCGGACTAGCGGGGATAACAGATACGCAGTATTTT.

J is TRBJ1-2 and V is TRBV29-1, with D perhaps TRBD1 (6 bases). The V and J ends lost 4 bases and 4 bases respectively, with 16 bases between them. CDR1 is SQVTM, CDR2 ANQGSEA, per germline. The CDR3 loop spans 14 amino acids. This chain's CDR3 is CSVASGGLGYGYTF. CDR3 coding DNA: TGCAGCGTTGCGTCCGGGGGGCTTGGCTATGGCTACACCTTC.

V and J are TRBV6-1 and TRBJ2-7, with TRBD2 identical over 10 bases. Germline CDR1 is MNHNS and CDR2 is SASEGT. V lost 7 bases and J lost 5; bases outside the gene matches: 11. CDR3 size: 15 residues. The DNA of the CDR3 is TGTGCCAGCAATTTAGCGGGGGGTGCCCTCCACGAGCAGTACTTC. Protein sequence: CASNLAGGALHEQYF.

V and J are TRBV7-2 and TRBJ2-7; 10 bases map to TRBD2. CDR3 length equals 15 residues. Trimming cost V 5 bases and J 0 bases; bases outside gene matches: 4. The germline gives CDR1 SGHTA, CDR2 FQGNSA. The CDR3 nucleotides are TGTGCCAGCAGCGGATCTAGCGGGGGCTCCTACGAGCAGTACTTC. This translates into CASSGSSGGSYEQYF. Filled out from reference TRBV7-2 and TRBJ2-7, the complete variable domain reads GAGVSQSPSNKVTEKGKDVELRCDPISGHTALYWYRQSLGQGLEFLIYFQGNSAPDKSGLPSDRFSAERTGGSVSTLTIQRTQQEDSAVYLCASSGSSGGSYEQYFGPGTRLTVT.

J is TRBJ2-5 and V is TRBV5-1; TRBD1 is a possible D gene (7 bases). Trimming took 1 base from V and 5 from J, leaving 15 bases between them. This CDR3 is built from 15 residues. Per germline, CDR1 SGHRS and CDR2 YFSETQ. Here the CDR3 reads CASSLSPGGQETQYF. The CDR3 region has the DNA TGCGCCAGCAGCTTGTCTCCAGGGGGGCAGGAGACCCAGTACTTC.

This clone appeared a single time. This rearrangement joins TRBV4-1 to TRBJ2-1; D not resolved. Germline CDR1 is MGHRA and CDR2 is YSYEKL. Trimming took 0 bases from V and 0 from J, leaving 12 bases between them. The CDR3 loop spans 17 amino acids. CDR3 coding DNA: TGCGCCAGCAGCCAAGAAGCAGAAGAGAGCTCCTACAATGAGCAGTTCTTC. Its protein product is CASSQEAEESSYNEQFF.

The CDR3 region has the DNA TGTGCCAGCAGCTTCGGAGACAGAGGGGGAAATCAGCCCCAGCATTTT. Amino acid sequence: CASSFGDRGGNQPQHF. The rearrangement joins TRBV11-2 to TRBJ1-5; D possibly corresponds to TRBD1 (6 bases). V was pared by 3 bases and J by 4 bases, with 16 bases between. Germline V CDR1 and CDR2: SGHAT, FQNNGV. The CDR3 is 16 amino acids.

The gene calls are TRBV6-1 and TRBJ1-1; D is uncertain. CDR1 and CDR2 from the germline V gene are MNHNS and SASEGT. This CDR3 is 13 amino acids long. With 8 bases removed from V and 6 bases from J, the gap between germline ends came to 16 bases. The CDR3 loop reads CASPDGTTPEAFF. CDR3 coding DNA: TGTGCCAGCCCCGACGGTACCACGCCTGAAGCTTTCTTT.

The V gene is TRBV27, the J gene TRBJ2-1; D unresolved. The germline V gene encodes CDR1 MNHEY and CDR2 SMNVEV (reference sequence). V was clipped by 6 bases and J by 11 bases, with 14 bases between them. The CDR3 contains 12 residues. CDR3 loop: CASSPSVRKQFF. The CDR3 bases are TGTGCCAGCAGCCCCTCTGTCCGGAAGCAGTTCTTC.

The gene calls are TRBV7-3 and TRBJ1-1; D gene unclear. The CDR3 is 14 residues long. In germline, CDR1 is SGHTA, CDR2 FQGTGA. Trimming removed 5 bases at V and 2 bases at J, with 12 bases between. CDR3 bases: TGTGCCAGCAGCCGGACCCCAGAAAACACTGAAGCTTTCTTT. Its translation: CASSRTPENTEAFF.

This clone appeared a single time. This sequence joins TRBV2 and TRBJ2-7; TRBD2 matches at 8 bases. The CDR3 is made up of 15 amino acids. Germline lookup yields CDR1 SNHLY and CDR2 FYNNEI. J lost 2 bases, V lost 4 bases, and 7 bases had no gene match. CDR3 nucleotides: TGTGCCAGCAGTGCTCAGCCGGGGGGGGCCTACGAGCAGTACTTC. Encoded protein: CASSAQPGGAYEQYF.

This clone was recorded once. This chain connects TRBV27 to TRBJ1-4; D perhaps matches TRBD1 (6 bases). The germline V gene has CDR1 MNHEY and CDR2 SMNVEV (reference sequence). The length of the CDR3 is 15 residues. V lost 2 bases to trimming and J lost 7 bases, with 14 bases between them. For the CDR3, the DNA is TGTGCCAGCAGTTTACAGGGGTACGGTGGTGAAAAACTGTTTTTT. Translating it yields CASSLQGYGGEKLFF.

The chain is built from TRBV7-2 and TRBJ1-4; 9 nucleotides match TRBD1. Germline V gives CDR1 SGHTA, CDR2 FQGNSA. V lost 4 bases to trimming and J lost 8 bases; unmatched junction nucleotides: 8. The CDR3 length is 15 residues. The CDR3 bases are TGTGCCAGCAGCTCGGACAGGGGATCAGGAGAAAAACTGTTTTTT. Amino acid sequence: CASSSDRGSGEKLFF.

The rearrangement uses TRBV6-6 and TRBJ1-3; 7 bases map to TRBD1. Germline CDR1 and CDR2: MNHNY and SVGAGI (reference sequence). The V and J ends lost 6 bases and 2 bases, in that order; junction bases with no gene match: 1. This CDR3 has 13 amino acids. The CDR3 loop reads CASRTGAGNTIYF. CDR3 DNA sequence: TGTGCCAGCAGAACAGGGGCTGGAAACACCATATATTTT.

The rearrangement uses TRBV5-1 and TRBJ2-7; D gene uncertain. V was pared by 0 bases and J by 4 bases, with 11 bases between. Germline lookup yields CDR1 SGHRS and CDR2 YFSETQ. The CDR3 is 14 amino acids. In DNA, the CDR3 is TGCGCCAGCAGCTTGGCTCAGAGTCGGTACGAGCAGTACTTC. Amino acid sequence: CASSLAQSRYEQYF.

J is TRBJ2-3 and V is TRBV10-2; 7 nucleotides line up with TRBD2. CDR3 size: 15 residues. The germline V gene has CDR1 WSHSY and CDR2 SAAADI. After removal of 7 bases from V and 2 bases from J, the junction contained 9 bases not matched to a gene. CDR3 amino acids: CASTASRGDTDTQYF. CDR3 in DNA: TGCGCCAGCACGGCCTCCCGGGGGGACACAGATACGCAGTATTTT.

This CDR3 reads CASSAALEDRQFF. The CDR3 DNA reads TGTGCCAGCAGCGCCGCCTTGGAGGACCGTCAGTTCTTC. This chain joins TRBV2 and TRBJ2-1; D possibly corresponds to TRBD2 (5 bases). The V and J ends lost 6 bases and 13 bases respectively, with 19 bases between them. Per germline, CDR1 SNHLY and CDR2 FYNNEI. CDR3 size: 13 residues.

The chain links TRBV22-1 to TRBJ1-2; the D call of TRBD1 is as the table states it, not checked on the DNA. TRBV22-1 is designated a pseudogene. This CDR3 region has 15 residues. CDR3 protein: CPGSAPARQGNGYTF. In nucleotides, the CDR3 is TGTCCTGGGAGCGCACCGGCTCGACAGGGCAATGGCTACACCTTC.

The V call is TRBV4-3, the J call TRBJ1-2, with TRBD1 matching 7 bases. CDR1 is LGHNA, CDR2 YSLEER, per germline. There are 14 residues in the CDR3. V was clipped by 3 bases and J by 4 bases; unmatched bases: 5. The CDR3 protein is CASSQSGQVYGYTF. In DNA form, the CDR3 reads TGCGCCAGCAGCCAGAGTGGACAGGTCTATGGCTACACCTTC.

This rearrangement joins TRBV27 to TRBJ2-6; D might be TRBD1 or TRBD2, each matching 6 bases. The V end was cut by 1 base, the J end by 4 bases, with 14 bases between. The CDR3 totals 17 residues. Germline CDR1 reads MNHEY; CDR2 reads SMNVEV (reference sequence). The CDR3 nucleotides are TGTGCCAGCAGTTTATTCGGGGGCGCGTCGGGGGCCAACGTCCTGACTTTC. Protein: CASSLFGGASGANVLTF.

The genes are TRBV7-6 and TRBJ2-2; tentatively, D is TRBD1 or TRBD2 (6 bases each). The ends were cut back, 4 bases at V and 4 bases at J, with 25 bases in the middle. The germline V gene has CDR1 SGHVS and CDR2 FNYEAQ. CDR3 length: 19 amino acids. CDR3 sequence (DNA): TGTGCCAGCAGCTCCTCCACCCGGGGGCTCTTCGGGGTCACCGGGGAGCTGTTTTTT. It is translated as CASSSSTRGLFGVTGELFF. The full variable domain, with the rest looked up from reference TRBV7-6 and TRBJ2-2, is GAGVSQSPRYKVTKRGQDVALRCDPISGHVSLYWYRQALGQGPEFLTYFNYEAQQDKSGLPNDRFSAERPEGSISTLTIQRTEQRDSAMYRCASSSSTRGLFGVTGELFFGEGSRLTVL.